This TCR beta chain was identified in a study of blood T cell repertoires in COVID-19. Background on the study: Italy, Spain and the United States were the sources of the convalescent and acute COVID-19 samples. T cells, B-cell-depleted T cells, or PBMCs supplied cDNA or gDNA.

Authors' analysis steps: Counts of nucleated cells, estimated from reference gene primer amplification, were obtained. The data were produced by immunoSEQ multiplex PCR, yet TCRdb's version contains in-frame clones alone and is incomplete. From that table come the V and J calls and clone size; the DNA was used to work out D and trimming. Of 70,000 to 95,000 clones listed, approximately 90% are singletons. This clone was detected once. The germline gives CDR1 MDHEN, CDR2 SYDVKM. Trimming took off 2 bases at V and 10 bases at J, with 8 bases between the two ends. CDR3 length: 11 amino acids. The clonotype originates from a man in his 70s with active or convalescent COVID-19. V is TRBV28 and J is TRBJ1-1; D remains ambiguous. Sample: peripheral blood. CDR3 nucleotide sequence: TGTGCCAGCAGTTTAGAGAGGATAGCTTTCTTT. Translation: CASSLERIAFF.